This T cell receptor beta chain was identified in a study of T cells in Graves' hyperthyroidism and ophthalmopathy. Turning to the study itself: Peripheral blood specimens were obtained at initial diagnosis, prior to any treatment.

The investigators amplified TCR beta CDR3 regions from RNA transcripts. First-round RT-PCR of the TCR CDR3 relied on the HTBI primer set. MiXCR, applied by TCRdb to the multiplex PCR reads, yields one record per CDR3 protein. The sample carries about 710,000 distinct CDR3 sequences, 15% to 20% recorded once. Hyperthyroidism in the patients, aged 18 to 65, was newly diagnosed and under 2 months in duration. The sequencing input was blood. The clonotype originates from a young man with Graves' hyperthyroidism.

The DNA of the CDR3 is TGTGCCAGCAGTTTCCAGGGAATGGCCGGGGAGCTGTTTTTT. It encodes CASSFQGMAGELFF. The chain combines TRBV12-3 or TRBV12-4 with TRBJ2-2; a weak D match, TRBD1 (5 bases). The CDR3 has 14 amino acids. Between the trimmed V and J ends, which lost 3 bases and 6 bases, there was a span of 11 bases.